This TCR beta chain was retrieved from a study of identical twins. This CDR3 has 12 residues. Germline CDR1 is SGHVS and CDR2 is FQNEAQ. V was cut by 8 bases and J by 4 bases, with 9 bases left in between. The sample holds many counts of this clonotype. Template switching added a universal primer binding site, and final cDNA carried unique molecular identifiers. TCRdb re-analysed the 5' RACE reads in MiXCR, keeping a single row per CDR3 protein. Of about 300,000 distinct CDR3 sequences listed, roughly 12% are singletons. In addition, the sample was reused for a study of yellow fever vaccine responses in identical twins.

The sample taken for sequencing was CD8+ T cells sorted from blood. The origin of this receptor is a young woman in good health. The rearrangement joins TRBV7-8 to TRBJ1-5; D is perhaps TRBD1 (5 bases). CDR3 DNA: TGTGCCAGCCGGGGCGCAAATCAGCCCCAGCATTTT. It yields the protein CASRGANQPQHF.